This is a list of T cell receptor beta chains from one sample in a study of T cell responses to AZD1222 COVID-19 vaccine. The method was immunoSEQ multiplex PCR; TCRdb's version includes in-frame clones alone and lacks a portion of them. The sample lists approximately 150,000 clones; around 84% were seen once. The sequences come from peripheral blood, collected 28 days after the second AZD1222 dose. The receptor source for this set is an adult who received the AZD1222 COVID-19 vaccine. Both conserved end residues are part of each CDR3. D genes are given only for firm matches. Clone size is given for some rows only: seen once, a few or many times, or a class if the clone is expanded.

j_call v_call d_call clone_size cdr3_nt cdr3_aa
TRBJ1-5 TRBV5-1 - - TGCGCCAGCAGCCCGGGGCCCGAGGCCCAGCCCCAGCATTTT CASSPGPEAQPQHF
TRBJ2-5 TRBV5-1 TRBD1 - TGCGCCAGCAGCGCTGGACAGGGGGCGGAGACCCAGTACTTC CASSAGQGAETQYF
TRBJ1-4 TRBV19 TRBD1 - TGTGCCAGTAGTATTGGGACAGTACCAAAACTGTTTTTT CASSIGTVPKLFF
TRBJ2-3 TRBV19 TRBD2 - TGTGCCAGTAGCAAAAACCTAGCGGGGGGACCCACTAGCACAGATACGCAGTATTTT CASSKNLAGGPTSTDTQYF
TRBJ1-2 TRBV28 - - TGTGCCAGCAGTTATCGGGGTAACTATGGCTACACCTTC CASSYRGNYGYTF
TRBJ1-1 TRBV5-1 TRBD1 - TGCGCCAGCAGCTTTGGACAGGGGGCGGGTACTGAAGCTTTCTTT CASSFGQGAGTEAFF
TRBJ1-2 TRBV10-1 - - TGCGCCAGCAGTGTGGGCCGATACTATGGCTACACCTTC CASSVGRYYGYTF
TRBJ2-7 TRBV10-1 - - TGCGCCAGCAGTTTTCTCCTGGGGGACGTCCACGAGCAGTACTTC CASSFLLGDVHEQYF
TRBJ1-1 TRBV7-9 - - TGTGCCAGCAGCCCACAATCCGGCTACAGAGAAGCTTTCTTT CASSPQSGYREAFF
TRBJ1-2 TRBV19 - once TGTGCCAGTAGACCCTACGGGGTGGGGCTCTCCTATGGCTACACCTTC CASRPYGVGLSYGYTF
TRBJ1-1 TRBV27 TRBD1 - TGTGCCAGCGGACCCGGGACAGGGATCACTGAAGCTTTCTTT CASGPGTGITEAFF
TRBJ2-3 TRBV7-8 TRBD2 - TGTGCCAGCAGCTTAGACCTAGCGGGAGGGTCAGATACGCAGTATTTT CASSLDLAGGSDTQYF
TRBJ2-5 TRBV29-1 TRBD2 - TGCAGCGTCACCGGGACTAGCGGGTCCGGTGAGACCCAGTACTTC CSVTGTSGSGETQYF
TRBJ2-1 TRBV11-2 - - TGTGCCAGCTCGGACACTTACTACAATGAGCAGTTCTTC CASSDTYYNEQFF
TRBJ1-5 TRBV4-2 TRBD1 - TGTGCCAGCAGCCAAGATGTCGACAGGGTCAATCAGCCCCAGCATTTT CASSQDVDRVNQPQHF
TRBJ2-1 TRBV28 - - TGTGCCAGCAGTGTGGCTCCAATGACCAATGAGCAGTTCTTC CASSVAPMTNEQFF
TRBJ1-2 TRBV5-6 TRBD1 few TGTGCCAGCAGCTTCCGGGACAGGATTAGCTACACCTTC CASSFRDRISYTF
TRBJ1-5 TRBV3-1/TRBV3-2 TRBD1 - TGTGCCAGCAGCCATGACACAGGGGACCAGCCCCAGCATTTT CASSHDTGDQPQHF
TRBJ2-2 TRBV11-2 - - TGTGCCAGCAGCCCCATTTGGGGCGGAGCGAACACCGGGGAGCTGTTTTTT CASSPIWGGANTGELFF
TRBJ1-2 TRBV7-8 TRBD1 - TGTGCCAGCAGCTCCATCGACAGGGCCTATGGCTACACCTTC CASSSIDRAYGYTF
TRBJ2-3 TRBV5-1 TRBD2 - TGCGCCAGCAGCCTGCCAGGGCTAGCGGACACAGATACGCAGTATTTT CASSLPGLADTDTQYF
TRBJ1-2 TRBV12-3/TRBV12-4 - once TGTGCCAGCAGTTCCATAAGTGGCTACACCTTC CASSSISGYTF
TRBJ1-1 TRBV29-1 TRBD1 - TGCAGCTTTGACAGGGGGCGAAGCACTGAAGCTTTCTTT CSFDRGRSTEAFF
TRBJ1-1 TRBV11-3 - once TGTGCCAGCAGCCAAAACGGCCCCGGGGGTGAAGCTTTCTTT CASSQNGPGGEAFF
TRBJ2-1 TRBV4-1 - - TGCGCCAGCAGCCAAGTAGGGGGGAGTACCCACAATGAGCAGTTCTTC CASSQVGGSTHNEQFF
TRBJ1-1 TRBV30 - - TGTGCCTGGAGACTGACAGGGAACACTGAAGCTTTCTTT CAWRLTGNTEAFF
TRBJ1-5 TRBV30 TRBD1 - TGTGCCTGGAGGCGACAGGGCGAAGGCAATCAGCCCCAGCATTTT CAWRRQGEGNQPQHF
TRBJ2-3 TRBV2 TRBD2 - TGTGCCAGCAGTGAATCGCGGGGAGGGAATACGCAGTATTTT CASSESRGGNTQYF
TRBJ2-7 TRBV5-6 TRBD1 - TGTGCCAGCAGCTCAAGGGGGCATGTTCTAAAGACTGCTCTATCCGAGCAGTACTTC CASSSRGHVLKTALSEQYF
TRBJ2-3 TRBV28 - - TGTGCCAGCACCCCCATAGCGGTCACCACAGATACGCAGTATTTT CASTPIAVTTDTQYF
TRBJ1-1 TRBV10-3 - - TGTGCCATCACCAGGGTTATGAACACTGAAGCTTTCTTT CAITRVMNTEAFF
TRBJ1-4 TRBV2 - - TGTGCCAGCAGGGGTCTTGAGAATGAAAAACTGTTTTTT CASRGLENEKLFF
TRBJ1-3 TRBV19 - - TGTGCCAGCCAAAGCGGACAGATAGACACCATATATTTT CASQSGQIDTIYF
TRBJ2-1 TRBV5-1 - - TGCGCCAGCAGCTCCCGGGACTGGCCCTACAATGAGCAGTTCTTC CASSSRDWPYNEQFF
TRBJ2-3 TRBV4-2 TRBD2 - TGTGCCAGCAGCCAAGTGCGGGGGGGCCGCGATACGCAGTATTTT CASSQVRGGRDTQYF
TRBJ1-2 TRBV27 - - TGTGCCAGCAGTTTAAGGGGCAGGGGCCCCCCGAGCTACACCTTC CASSLRGRGPPSYTF
TRBJ2-5 TRBV4-1 TRBD1 - TGCGCCAGCAGCCAAGTAGGGACAGCTAAAGAGACCCAGTACTTC CASSQVGTAKETQYF
TRBJ1-1 TRBV7-6 - - TGTGCCAGCAGCGCCCAGGGGTCCCTGAACACTGAAGCTTTCTTT CASSAQGSLNTEAFF
TRBJ1-5 TRBV2 - - TGTGCCAGCAGCGCGGACGGGACATCCGGCCTAAGCAATCAGCCCCAGCATTTT CASSADGTSGLSNQPQHF
TRBJ1-3 TRBV19 TRBD1 - TGTGCCAGTAGTACAGGGGGCTCTGGAAACACCATATATTTT CASSTGGSGNTIYF
TRBJ2-2 TRBV6-5 TRBD1 - TGTGCCACCCACCAGACAGGGTCGACCGGGGAGCTGTTTTTT CATHQTGSTGELFF
TRBJ1-1 TRBV28 - - TGTGCCAGCAGTTTGGGGGTTACTGAAGCTTTCTTT CASSLGVTEAFF
TRBJ2-5 TRBV5-1 TRBD1 - TGCGCCAGCAGCCCCGGGACAGCGGAGGAGACCCAGTACTTC CASSPGTAEETQYF
TRBJ2-2 TRBV7-9 - - TGTGCCAGCAGCACCCGGACCGGCGGGGAGCTGTTTTTT CASSTRTGGELFF
TRBJ2-5 TRBV24-1 TRBD2 - TGTGCCACCAGCATTGGGGCTAGCGGGGGAGAGACCCAGTACTTC CATSIGASGGETQYF